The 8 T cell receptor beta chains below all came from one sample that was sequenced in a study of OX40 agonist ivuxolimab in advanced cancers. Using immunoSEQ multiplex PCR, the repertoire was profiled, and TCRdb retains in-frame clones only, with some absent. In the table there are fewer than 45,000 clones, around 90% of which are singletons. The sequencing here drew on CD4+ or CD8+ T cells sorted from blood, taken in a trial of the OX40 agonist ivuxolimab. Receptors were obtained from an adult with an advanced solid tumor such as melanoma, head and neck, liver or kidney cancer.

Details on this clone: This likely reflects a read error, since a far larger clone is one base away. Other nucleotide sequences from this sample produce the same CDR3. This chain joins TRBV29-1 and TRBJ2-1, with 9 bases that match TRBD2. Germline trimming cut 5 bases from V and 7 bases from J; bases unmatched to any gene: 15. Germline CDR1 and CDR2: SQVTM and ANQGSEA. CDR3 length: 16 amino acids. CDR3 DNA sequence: TGCAGCGTTTACGGGAGGGCGGGGGGGCGACGGAATGAGCAGTTCTTC. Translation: CSVYGRAGGRRNEQFF.

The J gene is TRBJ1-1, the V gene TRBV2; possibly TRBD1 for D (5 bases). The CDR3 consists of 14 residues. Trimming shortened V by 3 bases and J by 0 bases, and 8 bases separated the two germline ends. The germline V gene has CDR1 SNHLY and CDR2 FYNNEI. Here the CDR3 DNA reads TGTGCCAGCAGTGATCGCAGGGTGAACACTGAAGCTTTCTTT. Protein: CASSDRRVNTEAFF. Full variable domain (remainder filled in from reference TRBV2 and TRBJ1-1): EPEVTQTPSHQVTQMGQEVILRCVPISNHLYFYWYRQILGQKVEFLVSFYNNEISEKSEIFDDQFSVERPDGSNFTLKIRSTKLEDSAMYFCASSDRRVNTEAFFGQGTRLTVV.

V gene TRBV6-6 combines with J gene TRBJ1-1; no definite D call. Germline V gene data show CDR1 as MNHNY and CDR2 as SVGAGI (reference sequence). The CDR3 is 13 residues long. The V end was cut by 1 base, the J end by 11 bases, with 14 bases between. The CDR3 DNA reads TGTGCCAGCAGTTACTTGGGCCAAGACTTCGCTTTCTTT. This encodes CASSYLGQDFAFF.

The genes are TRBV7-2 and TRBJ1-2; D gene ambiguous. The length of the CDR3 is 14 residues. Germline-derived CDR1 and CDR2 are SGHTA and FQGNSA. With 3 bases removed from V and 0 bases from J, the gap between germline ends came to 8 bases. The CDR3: CASSFLGSNYGYTF. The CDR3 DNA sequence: TGTGCCAGCAGCTTTTTAGGTTCTAACTATGGCTACACCTTC.

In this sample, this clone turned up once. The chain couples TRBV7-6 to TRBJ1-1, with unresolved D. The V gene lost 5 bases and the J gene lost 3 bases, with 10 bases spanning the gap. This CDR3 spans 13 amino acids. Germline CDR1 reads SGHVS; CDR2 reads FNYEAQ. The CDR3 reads CASSPRDYTEAFF. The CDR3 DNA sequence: TGTGCCAGCAGCCCGAGGGATTACACTGAAGCTTTCTTT.

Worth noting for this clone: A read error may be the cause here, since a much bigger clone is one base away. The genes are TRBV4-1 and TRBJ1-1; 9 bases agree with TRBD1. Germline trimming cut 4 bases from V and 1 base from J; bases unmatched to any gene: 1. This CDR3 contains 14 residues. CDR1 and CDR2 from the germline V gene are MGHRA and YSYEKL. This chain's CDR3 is CASSLGQGNTEAFF. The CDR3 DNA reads TGCGCCAGCAGCCTGGGACAGGGGAACACTGAAGCTTTCTTT.

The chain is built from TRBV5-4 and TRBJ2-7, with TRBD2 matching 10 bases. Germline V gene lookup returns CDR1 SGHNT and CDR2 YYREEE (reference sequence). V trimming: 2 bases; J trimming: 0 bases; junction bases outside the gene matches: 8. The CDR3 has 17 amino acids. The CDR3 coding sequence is TGTGCCAGCAGCTTTCCCGCCGGGACTAGCGTCTCCTACGAGCAGTACTTC. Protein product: CASSFPAGTSVSYEQYF. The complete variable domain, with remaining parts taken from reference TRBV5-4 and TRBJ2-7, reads ETGVTQSPTHLIKTRGQQVTLRCSSQSGHNTVSWYQQALGQGPQFIFQYYREEENGRGNFPPRFSGLQFPNYSSELNVNALELDDSALYLCASSFPAGTSVSYEQYFGPGTRLTVT.

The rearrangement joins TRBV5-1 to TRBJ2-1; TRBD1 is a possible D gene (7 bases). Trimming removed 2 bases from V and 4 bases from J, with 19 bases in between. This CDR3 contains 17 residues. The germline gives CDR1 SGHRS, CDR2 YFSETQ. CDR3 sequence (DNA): TGCGCCAGCAGCTTTGTAGGGGGCGCGGGGTTTTACAATGAGCAGTTCTTC. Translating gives CASSFVGGAGFYNEQFF.